A few counts support the clone carrying this T cell receptor beta chain. The target antigen is unknown. The sample belongs to a study of cytomegalovirus exposure and HLA in healthy donors. Study findings and constraints: There were some V segments, including TRBV6-2 and TRBV6-3, excluded as indistinguishable. Reported findings show TCR beta sequences accurately forecast HLA-A and HLA-B alleles in most subjects. Later analysis identified several of the most significant clusters that appeared linked to common viral pathogens.

From germline, CDR1 is SGHAT and CDR2 FQNNGV. The ends lost 6 bases at V and 0 bases at J; junction bases unmatched: 16. There are 19 residues in the CDR3. Vbeta (60) and Jbeta (13) primers were used in the PCR. The repertoire was sequenced with immunoSEQ multiplex PCR; TCRdb's copy has only in-frame clones and lacks some. The sample comprises around 80,000 clones, around 10% of which are singletons, and approximately 23% rests with the top ten. Samples came from healthy bone marrow donors. The origin of this receptor is a man in his 60s in good health and CMV-seropositive. The chain uses TRBV11-2 and TRBJ2-3; TRBD2 agrees at 9 bases. The sample consisted of PBMCs. Written as DNA, the CDR3 is TGTGCCAGCAGTTATGGGGGCGGGAGGGCATCTGGTAGCACAGATACGCAGTATTTT. Amino acid sequence: CASSYGGGRASGSTDTQYF.